This T cell receptor beta chain emerged from a study of T cell repertoires in cytomegalovirus infection (dated by TCRdb to about 2019). About the full investigation: Recently identified HLA-C-restricted CMV epitopes, whose presentation resists viral immunomodulation, were targeted by peptide stimulations together with well-studied HLA-B-restricted epitopes. Donor HLA type was relevant to the analysis, as public TCR beta signatures indicated carriage of CMV infection together with the matching HLA type.

What this sample's treatment or condition label stands for: in vitro stimulation with specific CMV peptide epitopes to enrich CMV-specific T cells. From the cysteine through the phenylalanine, the CDR3 covers 14 amino acids. The retained sequence is limited to the CDR3, 42 bases, with the frame set at the first base. V and J are truncated by 2 bases and 4 bases respectively, leaving an intervening sequence of 6 bases. Regarding this clonotype: Its antigen remains unidentified. The input lacks base qualities; no much larger clone sits a single base away.

The full study reports these points: The ex vivo response was dominated by HLA-C-restricted CMV-specific TCR beta clonotypes, and the single most frequent clonotype in two of eight donors was supplied by these HLA-C-restricted clonotypes. In both this cohort and an independent approximately 400-donor cohort, the cumulative frequency of public TCR beta family members distinguished carriers of CMV infection plus the relevant HLA type.

Sequencing instrument: Illumina HiSeq 1500. TCRdb reanalyzed the raw reads on its own, using fastp at Q25 for trimming and MiXCR for clone calling, and kept in-frame beta chains. Each CDR3 protein appears once, grouped with its most common genes and DNA. This sample gives about 180,000 distinct CDR3 sequences in total; less than 25% of them show up just once. In total, the top ten clones hold roughly 27% of the sample. This receptor was identified in a human donor in good health (CMV status not recorded). Some clones in this sample may be carry-over from other donors' samples. The sequencing used CD8+ T cells from cultured PBMCs, collected from culture after CMV antigen stimulation. The chain joins TRBV12-3 or TRBV12-4 to TRBJ1-6; no D gene call is confident. The encoded CDR3 is CASSLLDYNSPLHF. Here is the DNA: TGTGCCAGCAGTTTATTGGATTATAATTCACCCCTCCACTTT.